This T cell receptor beta chain was observed in a study of CD8 T cells in ankylosing spondylitis. Study outcomes and limitations: A TCR beta motif of several highly homologous variants appeared characteristic of ankylosing spondylitis blood. Matched ankylosing spondylitis synovial fluid reportedly contained a significantly enriched population of disease-linked clones.

V lost 0 bases and J 1 base, leaving 6 bases between the germline ends. Looked up from germline, CDR1 is LNHNV and CDR2 is YYDKDF (reference sequence). The CDR3 length is 14 residues. The table lists this clonotype with a few counts. Its antigen is not identified. Quantitative barcoded 5'-RACE was used to prepare TCR beta libraries. Each CDR3 protein gets one entry after TCRdb re-called the 5' RACE reads with MiXCR. The repertoire holds approximately 500,000 distinct CDR3 sequences, approximately 11% seen once, with 6.8% in the top ten. This TCR came from a male donor with ankylosing spondylitis. The V call is TRBV15, the J call TRBJ2-5; D unclear. Material: blood, either unsorted or a sorted T cell fraction (not recorded which). The CDR3 coding sequence is TGTGCCACCAGCAGAGATCGTAGCCAAGAGACCCAGTACTTC. It specifies CATSRDRSQETQYF.